The clone carrying this T cell receptor (beta chain) is termed medium-sized (0.01 to 0.1%). Its cognate antigen is unknown. The sample comes from a study of prognosis after radiotherapy for stage I lung cancer. Looking at the study overall: It was between April 2018 and January 2019 that stage I non-small cell lung cancer patients were enrolled.

From genomic DNA, TCR beta CDR3 was amplified by two-round multiplex PCR. The first PCR round targeted every TRBV and TRBJ gene with specific primers. TCRdb redid the calling of the multiplex PCR reads with MiXCR, one entry per CDR3 protein. The sample has more than 9,500 distinct CDR3 sequences, 50% to 65% seen once. CDR3 length: 12 amino acids. Germline CDR1 GTSNPN, CDR2 SVGIG (reference sequence). The V end was cut by 0 bases, the J end by 4 bases, with 4 bases between. Study-wide results and caveats: Diminished Shannon entropy following stereotactic body radiation therapy characterized patients who developed distant metastases. As reported, TRBV and TRBJ gene usage differed between patients who had metastases and those who did not.

Each of the patients had no lymph node involvement on CT and PET/CT and no prior chemotherapy, radiotherapy or other malignancies. Sequencing was performed on PBMCs, taken before or after stereotactic body radiation therapy (not recorded which). The chain couples TRBV30 to TRBJ2-1; D gene ambiguous. This receptor was identified in a donor over 45 with non-small cell lung cancer. This CDR3 is CAWSVGYNEQFF. CDR3 sequence (DNA): TGTGCCTGGAGTGTTGGGTACAATGAGCAGTTCTTC.